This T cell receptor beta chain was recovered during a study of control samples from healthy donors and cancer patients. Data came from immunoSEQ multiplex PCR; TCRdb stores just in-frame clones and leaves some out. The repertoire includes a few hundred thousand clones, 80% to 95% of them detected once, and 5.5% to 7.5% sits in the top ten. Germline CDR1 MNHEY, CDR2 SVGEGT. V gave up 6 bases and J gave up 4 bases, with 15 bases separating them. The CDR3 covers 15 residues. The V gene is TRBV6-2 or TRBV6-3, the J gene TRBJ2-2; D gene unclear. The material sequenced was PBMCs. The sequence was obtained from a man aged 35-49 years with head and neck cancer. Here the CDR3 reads CASSFTAPGTGELFF. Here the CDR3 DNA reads TGTGCCAGCAGCTTTACCGCACCGGGCACCGGGGAGCTGTTTTTT.